This T cell receptor (beta chain) derives from a study of cytomegalovirus exposure and HLA in healthy donors. The PCR used 60 Vbeta and 13 Jbeta primers. Libraries were prepared by immunoSEQ multiplex PCR; TCRdb keeps only in-frame clonotypes and omits some of them. The repertoire holds fewer than 200,000 clones, with 80% as singletons. The germline gives CDR1 SQVTM, CDR2 ANQGSEA. V was cut by 4 bases and J by 2 bases, with 14 bases left in between. The CDR3 has 14 residues. This TCR was sampled from a man aged 25-45 years in good health and CMV-seronegative. The sample comprised PBMCs. The V gene is TRBV29-1, the J gene TRBJ2-5; D is perhaps TRBD1 (6 bases). The CDR3 region is CSVAIPGQQETQYF. The CDR3 DNA sequence: TGCAGCGTTGCGATACCGGGACAACAAGAGACCCAGTACTTC.